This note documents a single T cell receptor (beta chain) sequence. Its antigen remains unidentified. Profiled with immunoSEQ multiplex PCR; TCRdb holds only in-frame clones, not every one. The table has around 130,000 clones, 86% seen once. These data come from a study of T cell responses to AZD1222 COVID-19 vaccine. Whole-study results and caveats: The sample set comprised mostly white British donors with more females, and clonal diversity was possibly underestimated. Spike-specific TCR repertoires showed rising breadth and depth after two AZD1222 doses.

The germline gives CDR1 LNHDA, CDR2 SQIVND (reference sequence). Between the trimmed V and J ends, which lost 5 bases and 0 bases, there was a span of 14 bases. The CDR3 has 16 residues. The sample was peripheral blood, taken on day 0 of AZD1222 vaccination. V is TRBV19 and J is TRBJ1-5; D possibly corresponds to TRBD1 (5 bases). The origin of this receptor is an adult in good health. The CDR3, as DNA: TGTGCCAGTAGTCCGGCGGGGCCTTATAGCAATCAGCCCCAGCATTTT. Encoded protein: CASSPAGPYSNQPQHF.